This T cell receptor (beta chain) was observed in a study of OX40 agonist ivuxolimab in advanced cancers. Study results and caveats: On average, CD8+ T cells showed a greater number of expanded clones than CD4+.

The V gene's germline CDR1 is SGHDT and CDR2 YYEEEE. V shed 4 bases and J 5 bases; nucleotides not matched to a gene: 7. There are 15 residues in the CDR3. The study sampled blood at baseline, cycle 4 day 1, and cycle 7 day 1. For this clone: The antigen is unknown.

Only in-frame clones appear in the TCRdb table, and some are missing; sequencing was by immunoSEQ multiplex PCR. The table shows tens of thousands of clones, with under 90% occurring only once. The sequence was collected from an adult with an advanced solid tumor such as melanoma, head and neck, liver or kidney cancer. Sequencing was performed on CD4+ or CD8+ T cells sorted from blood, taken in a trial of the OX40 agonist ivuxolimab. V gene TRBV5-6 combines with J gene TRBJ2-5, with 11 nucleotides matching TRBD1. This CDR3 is CASSLRTGGRETQYF. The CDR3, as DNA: TGTGCCAGCAGCCTCCGGACAGGGGGCAGGGAGACCCAGTACTTC.